The TCR beta chain under discussion was sequenced for a study of cytomegalovirus exposure and HLA in healthy donors (dated by TCRdb to 2017 to 2019). Study-level background: According to a later analysis, one platform produced both the roughly 110 validation repertoires and the approximately 660 repertoires of the first cohort. The study was designed to test whether signatures of past pathogen exposure could be identified by cataloging public T cell receptors. Along with the roughly 670-subject first cohort, a separate validation cohort of 120 different subjects was used. To predict cytomegalovirus infection status, the study brought together high-throughput TCR immunosequencing, statistical association of individual TCRs with disease status, and machine learning. The study at large found these results: A later analysis found that TCRs clustered in the first cohort also tended to co-occur in the 120 validation repertoires, with approximately 95% of cluster scores above 0. The authors suggested that the approach could potentially be generalized to other disease states and immunological phenotypes. In vitro tests confirmed that a few of the cytomegalovirus-associated TCR beta chains recognize cytomegalovirus antigens. The study gave a list of some 150 TCR beta chains associated with cytomegalovirus. Most TCR sequences were observed very rarely across donors, whereas some public TCRs were present in many individuals. A later analysis had no HLA typing for the validation cohort, so co-occurrence there was scored across all 130 or so repertoires. The classifier was reported to diagnose cytomegalovirus status with high specificity and sensitivity in both the original cohort and the validation cohort.

As to this clone: There is no known antigen for this receptor. No per-base quality is available; no much larger clone lies one base away.

Donors formed part of the validation cohort, which comprised fewer than 150 subjects and was distinct from the first cohort of fewer than 750 subjects. Library construction relied on the immunoSEQ multiplex PCR assay. The published analysis was carried out like this. A statistical classification framework was built for diagnosing cytomegalovirus status from the catalog of TCR beta chain sequences. TCRdb holds this immuneACCESS table with in-frame rearrangements only. Some clones are missing; in checked studies, unresolved V genes explain under half, and the rest has no known cause. Clone size and V and J calls were adopted from that table, with D and trimming inferred from the DNA. In this sample the table shows 200,000 or so clones, about 90% of which occur a single time. The ten largest make up roughly 3% of the sample. Trimming costs V 5 bases and J 2 bases, and their ends lie 7 bases apart. Its CDR3 holds 12 amino acids, cysteine through phenylalanine. Only CDR3 DNA is held: 36 bases, read in frame from base 1. Reading the germline V gene (reference sequence) gives CDR1 LNHDA and CDR2 SQIVND.

The source material was PBMCs. The sequence was collected from a woman under 30 in good health and CMV-seronegative. The chain employs TRBV19 and TRBJ2-7; TRBD2 could be the D gene, as 5 bases match. The CDR3 region: CASSEGTYEQYF. The bases read TGTGCCAGTAGTGAGGGTACCTACGAGCAGTACTTC.